These 18 T cell receptor beta chains were all obtained from the same sample, sequenced in a study of T cell repertoires in cytomegalovirus infection. A single record per CDR3 protein comes from TCRdb applying MiXCR to the reads. The sample has under 300,000 distinct CDR3 sequences, over 15% seen once. The sequencing input was CD8+ T cells from PBMCs. Source of these receptors: a human donor in good health (CMV status not recorded). Some clones in this sample may be carry-over from other donors' samples.

This clonotype came up many times. The chain joins TRBV5-6 to TRBJ2-5; 7 bases map to TRBD1. CDR3 size: 16 residues. Germline V gene lookup returns CDR1 SGHDT and CDR2 YYEEEE. V was clipped by 4 bases and J by 7 bases; unmatched bases: 16. CDR3 sequence reads: CASSRSGQTKKGTQYF. As DNA, the CDR3 is TGTGCCAGCAGCCGGTCGGGACAGACGAAAAAGGGGACCCAGTACTTC.

This clonotype has a count of ten or more. The V gene is TRBV7-9, the J gene TRBJ2-3; the match to TRBD1 covers 11 bases. Per the germline V gene, CDR1 is SEHNR and CDR2 is FQNEAQ (reference sequence). The V gene end was trimmed by 4 bases and the J gene end by 5 bases; junction bases not matched to a gene: 2. This CDR3 contains 14 residues. As DNA, the CDR3 is TGTGCCAGCAGCTCGGGACAGGGGGAAGATACGCAGTATTTT. It yields the protein CASSSGQGEDTQYF.

This clonotype came up many times. The chain recombines TRBV7-2 with TRBJ1-2; no clear D. Germline values: CDR1 SGHTA, CDR2 FQGNSA. This CDR3 has 11 amino acids. V lost 1 base, J lost 11 bases, and 8 bases lay in between. CDR3 nucleotides: TGTGCCAGCAGCTTAGTGGGGTGGTACACCTTC. Encoded protein: CASSLVGWYTF.

The table lists this clonotype with many counts. The J gene is TRBJ2-7, the V gene TRBV7-8, with D tentatively TRBD1 (6 bases). The germline CDR1 and CDR2 sequences are SGHVS and FQNEAQ. V was cut by 5 bases and J by 6 bases, with 11 bases left in between. The CDR3 contains 12 residues. The CDR3 nucleotides read TGTGCCAGCAGCCCACAGGGTCTCGAGCAGTACTTC. It codes for CASSPQGLEQYF.

This chain links TRBV19 with TRBJ1-5; possibly TRBD1 for D (5 bases). The germline V and J ends were trimmed by 5 bases and 6 bases, with 11 bases remaining between them. The length of the CDR3 is 13 residues. Germline CDR1 and CDR2: LNHDA and SQIVND (reference sequence). DNA for the CDR3: TGTGCCAGTAGTCAGCAGGGACCTCAGCCCCAGCATTTT. Its protein is CASSQQGPQPQHF. Together with reference TRBV19 and TRBJ1-5, the CDR3 gives the full variable domain: DGGITQSPKYLFRKEGQNVTLSCEQNLNHDAMYWYRQDPGQGLRLIYYSQIVNDFQKGDIAEGYSVSREKKESFPLTVTSAQKNPTAFYLCASSQQGPQPQHFGDGTRLSIL.

The V and J genes are TRBV4-2 and TRBJ2-3; D may be TRBD2 (6 bases). The CDR3 is 18 amino acids. V was shortened by 0 bases and J by 6 bases, with 22 bases between the two germline ends. Germline V gene data show CDR1 as LGHNA and CDR2 as YNFKEQ. The CDR3 nucleotides read TGTGCCAGCAGCCAAGATCAGAGTTGGCGGGGCCCCTTGGATACGCAGTATTTT. The encoded protein is CASSQDQSWRGPLDTQYF.

V and J are TRBV20-1 and TRBJ2-2, with TRBD1 matching 8 bases. With V trimmed by 5 bases and J by 1 base, 3 bases remained unmatched. Germline values: CDR1 DFQATT, CDR2 SNEGSKA (reference sequence). The CDR3 extends over 14 amino acids. The chain's CDR3 is CSALQGGNTGELFF. The CDR3 DNA reads TGCAGTGCTCTACAGGGGGGGAACACCGGGGAGCTGTTTTTT.

The CDR3 region has the DNA TGTGCCAGCAGGTCCCGACTAGCGGGGGCGGATACGCAGTATTTT. Its protein product is CASRSRLAGADTQYF. The rearrangement uses TRBV6-1 and TRBJ2-3; 12 bases map to TRBD2. The trim removed 6 bases at V and 6 bases at J, leaving 7 bases unmatched. The CDR3 runs to 15 residues. Germline assignment: CDR1 MNHNS and CDR2 SASEGT.

The rearrangement uses TRBV4-1 and TRBJ1-1, with TRBD1 matching over 12 bases. The CDR3 is made up of 14 amino acids. The junction had 4 bases not matched to a gene; V was cut back by 1 base and J by 10 bases. Germline CDR1 MGHRA, CDR2 YSYEKL. CDR3 DNA sequence: TGCGCCAGCAGCCAAGGGGACAGGGGGCGCGGAGCTTTCTTT. It specifies CASSQGDRGRGAFF.

This chain joins TRBV7-9 and TRBJ2-1, with 10 positions matching TRBD2. Germline V gene data show CDR1 as SEHNR and CDR2 as FQNEAQ (reference sequence). CDR3 length: 17 residues. The V gene end was trimmed by 5 bases and the J gene end by 4 bases; junction bases not matched to a gene: 11. The CDR3 spells CASSPPSSGGGYNEQFF. The DNA of the CDR3 is TGTGCCAGCAGCCCCCCGTCTAGCGGGGGAGGTTACAATGAGCAGTTCTTC.

With respect to this clonotype: This may be a read error, as it is one base from a much larger clone. The CDR3 does not close with the conserved phenylalanine or tryptophan, likely indicating a read error. The V and J genes are TRBV6-6 and TRBJ2-3; 8 bases are shared with TRBD2. V dropped 2 bases and J dropped 3; count of bases not matched to a gene: 10. The CDR3 is 17 amino acids. Germline lookup yields CDR1 MNHNY and CDR2 SVGAGI (reference sequence). As DNA, the CDR3 is TGTGCCAGCAGTTACGAGGTTTACGGGGGGGTTACAGATACGCAGTATTCT. It is translated as CASSYEVYGGVTDTQYS.

This clonotype was detected ten times or more. The chain is built from TRBV28 and TRBJ1-4; unclear D gene. The CDR3 has 12 residues. The germline V gene encodes CDR1 MDHEN and CDR2 SYDVKM. The V and J ends lost 6 bases and 6 bases respectively, with 8 bases between them. CDR3 sequence: CASRYIDEKLFF. The CDR3 nucleotides read TGTGCCAGCAGGTACATAGATGAAAAACTGTTTTTT.

CDR3 nucleotides: TGTGCCAGCAGCTTAGATACGGGGTTCTACGAGCAGTACTTC. Amino acids: CASSLDTGFYEQYF. The genes are TRBV7-6 and TRBJ2-7; tentative D call: TRBD2 (5 bases). Trimming removed 1 base at V and 3 bases at J, with 10 bases between. CDR3 length: 14 amino acids. Germline V gene data show CDR1 as SGHVS and CDR2 as FNYEAQ.

This rearrangement joins TRBV6-1 to TRBJ1-2; D remains unclear. The CDR3 totals 14 residues. V gave up 10 bases and J gave up 4 bases, with 19 bases separating them. The germline CDR1 and CDR2 sequences are MNHNS and SASEGT. CDR3 DNA: TGTGCCACCCAGATAAGAACGCCGTCCTATGGCTACACCTTC. Translated: CATQIRTPSYGYTF.

As concerns this clonotype: At one of its ends the junction is not consistent with the germline gene, which may arise from a read error. J is TRBJ1-5 and V is TRBV6-2 or TRBV6-3; D might be TRBD1 (5 bases). The CDR3 totals 17 residues. CDR1 and CDR2 from the germline V gene are MNHEY and SVGEGT. The CDR3 DNA is TGTGCCAGCAGATTCGGGACGGCGAAATGGGGCAATCAGTCCCAGCATTTT. This sequence encodes CASRFGTAKWGNQSQHF.

This sequence joins TRBV7-9 and TRBJ1-1; D perhaps matches TRBD1 (5 bases). Germline V lookup: CDR1 SEHNR, CDR2 FQNEAQ (reference sequence). The CDR3 covers 12 residues. Deletions cut 7 bases from V and 7 bases from J, with 13 bases between. Written as DNA, the CDR3 is TGTGCCAGCACCGAACAGGTCCGTGAAGCTTTCTTT. Protein product: CASTEQVREAFF.

This clonotype has just a few counts. The chain couples TRBV29-1 to TRBJ1-2; the D is unclear. The V and J ends lost 8 bases and 6 bases respectively, with 13 bases between them. The germline gives CDR1 SQVTM, CDR2 ANQGSEA. This CDR3 is built from 11 residues. This CDR3 is CSSKGPDGYTF. CDR3 DNA: TGCAGCTCAAAAGGCCCGGATGGCTACACCTTC.

There are many counts of this clonotype. The chain links TRBV7-2 to TRBJ2-7; 8 bases are shared with TRBD1. CDR3 size: 14 residues. Germline V gives CDR1 SGHTA, CDR2 FQGNSA. V was pared by 2 bases and J by 0 bases, with 0 bases of the junction left unmatched. In DNA, the CDR3 is TGTGCCAGCAGCTTAACAGGGGGCTCCTACGAGCAGTACTTC. This gives the protein CASSLTGGSYEQYF.